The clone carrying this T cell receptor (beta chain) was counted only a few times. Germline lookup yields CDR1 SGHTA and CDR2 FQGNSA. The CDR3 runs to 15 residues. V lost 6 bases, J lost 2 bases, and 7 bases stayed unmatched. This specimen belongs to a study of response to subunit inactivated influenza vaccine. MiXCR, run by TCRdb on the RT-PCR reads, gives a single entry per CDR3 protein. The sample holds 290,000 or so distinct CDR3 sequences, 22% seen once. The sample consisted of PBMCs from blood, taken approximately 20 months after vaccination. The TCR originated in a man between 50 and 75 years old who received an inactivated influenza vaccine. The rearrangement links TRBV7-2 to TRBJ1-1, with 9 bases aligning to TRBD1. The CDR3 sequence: CASRLTGGINTEAFF. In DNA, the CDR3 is TGTGCCAGCAGACTCACAGGGGGCATTAACACTGAAGCTTTCTTT.